This TCR beta chain was captured by sequencing in a study of T cells in women clearing cervical HPV infection. The V segment lost 0 bases and the J segment 8 bases; nucleotides outside the gene matches: 9. Per the germline V gene, CDR1 is SGHNT and CDR2 is YYREEE (reference sequence). The CDR3 has 16 residues. Assay: immunoSEQ multiplex PCR; the TCRdb copy retains only in-frame clones and omits some. In total, the table holds approximately 32,000 clones. Details on this clone: Read sequence stops 3 residues before the CDR3 end, and the germline J gene provides the missing end.

The sequence was collected from a woman aged 18 to 69 with a cervical HPV16 infection that either progressed to CIN3+ or cleared (not recorded which). This rearrangement joins TRBV5-4 to TRBJ2-1; 9 positions agree with TRBD1. Sequencing input: blood buffy coat. The CDR3 protein is CASSLVRTGAKDEQFF. The sequenced part of the CDR3 DNA is TGTGCCAGCAGCTTGGTGCGGACAGGGGCGAAGGATGAG.